These T cell receptor beta chains were read from a single sample in a study of blood T cell repertoires in COVID-19. Libraries were prepared by immunoSEQ multiplex PCR; TCRdb keeps only in-frame clonotypes and omits some of them. Of fewer than 350,000 clones in the sample, 75% to 90% were seen once. The sample taken for sequencing was PBMCs or T cells enriched from blood (not recorded which). The receptors shown here come from a woman in her twenties or thirties who had been exposed to COVID-19. Both conserved end residues are part of each CDR3. The D gene is left open where the match is weak. The size field is filled for only some rows; it gives once, few, many or a size class.

J: TRBJ1-5
V: TRBV5-5
D: TRBD1
size: -
DNA: TGTGCCAGCCGGAGTGGGGTCTGGGACAGGCTTTTTCCTCAGCTTTTT
CDR3: CASRSGVWDRLFPQLF

J: TRBJ2-2
V: TRBV19
D: TRBD2
size: -
DNA: TGTGCCAGTTTCGGGGGGGTTGGCGGGGAGCTGTTTTTT
CDR3: CASFGGVGGELFF

J: TRBJ2-1
V: TRBV5-1
D: -
size: few
DNA: TGCGCCAGCACCATCTACCCTGGGCCCTACAATGAGCAGTTCTTC
CDR3: CASTIYPGPYNEQFF

J: TRBJ1-2
V: TRBV28
D: -
size: -
DNA: TGTGCCAGCAGTTTAACAGGGAGATATGGCTACACCTTC
CDR3: CASSLTGRYGYTF

J: TRBJ2-2
V: TRBV19
D: TRBD2
size: -
DNA: TGTGCCAGTATGACGGGAGGGGGAACCGGGGAGCTGTTTTTT
CDR3: CASMTGGGTGELFF

J: TRBJ1-6
V: TRBV7-2
D: -
size: -
DNA: TGTGCCAGCAGCCCTACTTTCGACGGGGGTCATTCACCCCTCCACTTT
CDR3: CASSPTFDGGHSPLHF

J: TRBJ2-7
V: TRBV3-1/TRBV3-2
D: -
size: -
DNA: TGTGCCAGCAGCCAAGAACGGCGGGGTTTCTACGAGCAGTACTTC
CDR3: CASSQERRGFYEQYF

J: TRBJ1-4
V: TRBV14
D: -
size: -
DNA: TGTGCCAGCAGCCAAGGGCAGTACGAAAAACTGTTTTTT
CDR3: CASSQGQYEKLFF

J: TRBJ2-1
V: TRBV28
D: TRBD2
size: -
DNA: TGTGCCTGGGATCGGGGGGGCGGGAATGAGCAGTTCTTC
CDR3: CAWDRGGGNEQFF

J: TRBJ2-1
V: TRBV5-5
D: TRBD1
size: -
DNA: TGTGCCAGCAGCTTGGGGGACAGGTTCTACAATGAGCAGTTCTTC
CDR3: CASSLGDRFYNEQFF

J: TRBJ2-1
V: TRBV7-9
D: -
size: -
DNA: TGTGCCAGCAGCCAACACGGGACAAACAATGAGCAGTTCTTC
CDR3: CASSQHGTNNEQFF

J: TRBJ1-4
V: TRBV27
D: -
size: -
DNA: TGTGCCAGCAGTTTATTCAGGGGAACTAATGAAAAACTGTTTTTT
CDR3: CASSLFRGTNEKLFF

J: TRBJ2-1
V: TRBV5-4
D: -
size: -
DNA: TGTGCCAGCAGCTTGGTGGGGGGGGCCGGGGATGAGCAGTTCTTC
CDR3: CASSLVGGAGDEQFF

J: TRBJ1-1
V: TRBV5-4
D: -
size: -
DNA: TGTGCCAGCAGCTTTCCGGGGTTAGGGTCGACTGAAGCTTTCTTT
CDR3: CASSFPGLGSTEAFF

J: TRBJ1-2
V: TRBV30
D: TRBD1
size: -
DNA: TGTGCCTGGAGAAAAGGGGGCAGCTCTAACTATGGCTACACCTTC
CDR3: CAWRKGGSSNYGYTF

J: TRBJ1-4
V: TRBV4-2
D: -
size: -
DNA: TGTGCCAGCACGACCCTTACAGCTAATGAAAAACTGTTTTTT
CDR3: CASTTLTANEKLFF